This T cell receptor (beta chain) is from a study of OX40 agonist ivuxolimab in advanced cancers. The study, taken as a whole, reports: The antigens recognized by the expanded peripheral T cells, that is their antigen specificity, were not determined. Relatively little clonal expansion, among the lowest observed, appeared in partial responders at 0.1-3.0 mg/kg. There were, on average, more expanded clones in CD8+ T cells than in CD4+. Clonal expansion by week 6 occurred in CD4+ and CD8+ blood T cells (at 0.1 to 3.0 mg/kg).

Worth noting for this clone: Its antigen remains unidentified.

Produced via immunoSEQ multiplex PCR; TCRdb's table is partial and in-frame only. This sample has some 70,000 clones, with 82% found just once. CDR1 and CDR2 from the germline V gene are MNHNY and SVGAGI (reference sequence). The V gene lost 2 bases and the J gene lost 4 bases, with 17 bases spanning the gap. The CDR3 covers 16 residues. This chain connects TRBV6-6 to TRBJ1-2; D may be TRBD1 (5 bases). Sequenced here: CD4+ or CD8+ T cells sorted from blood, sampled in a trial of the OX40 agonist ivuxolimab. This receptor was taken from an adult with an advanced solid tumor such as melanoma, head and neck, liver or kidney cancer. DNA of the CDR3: TGTGCCAGCAGTTACGGTAAAGCGACAGAGATCTATGGCTACACCTTC. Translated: CASSYGKATEIYGYTF.